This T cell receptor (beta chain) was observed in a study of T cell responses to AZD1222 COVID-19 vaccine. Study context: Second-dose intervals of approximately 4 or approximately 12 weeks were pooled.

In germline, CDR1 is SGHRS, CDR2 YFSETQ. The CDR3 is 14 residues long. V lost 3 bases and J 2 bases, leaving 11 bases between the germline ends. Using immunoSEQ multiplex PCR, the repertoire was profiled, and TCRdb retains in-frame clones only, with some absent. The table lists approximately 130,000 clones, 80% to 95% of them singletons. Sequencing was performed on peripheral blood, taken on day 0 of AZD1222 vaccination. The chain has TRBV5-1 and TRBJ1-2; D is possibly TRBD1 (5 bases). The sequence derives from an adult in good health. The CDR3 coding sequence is TGCGCCAGCAGCTCCCTGACAGTCAACTATGGCTACACCTTC. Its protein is CASSSLTVNYGYTF.